Detailed here is one T cell receptor (beta chain). What it binds is not known. From each donor, at least one pre-ART PBMC sample and at least two post-ART PBMC samples were obtained. The United States was where all participants with HIV were treated. These data come from a study of long-term antiretroviral therapy in people with HIV. At the survey level, the v3.0 immunoSEQ assay was run. Per-sample targets for sequencing were about 35,000-55,000 T-cell genomes. This table comes from immunoSEQ multiplex PCR, and its TCRdb copy is limited to in-frame clones, with some not included. The sample lists tens of thousands of clones; just under 95% were seen once. Study results and limitations: Information on adherence to ART, viral resistance or therapy changes was unavailable.

This clonotype was obtained from a man aged 45 to 65 with HIV. Specimen: unsorted PBMCs, collected 5.3 years after starting antiretroviral therapy.

CDR3 sequence (DNA): TGTGCCAGCAGCCCACTCCAGGGGCGGGGGGGCGGGAATGAGCAGTTCTTC. It codes for CASSPLQGRGGGNEQFF. The chain joins TRBV11-2 to TRBJ2-1, with 9 bases identical to TRBD2. The CDR3 totals 17 residues. Germline-derived CDR1 and CDR2 are SGHAT and FQNNGV. V dropped 5 bases and J dropped 7; count of bases not matched to a gene: 15.